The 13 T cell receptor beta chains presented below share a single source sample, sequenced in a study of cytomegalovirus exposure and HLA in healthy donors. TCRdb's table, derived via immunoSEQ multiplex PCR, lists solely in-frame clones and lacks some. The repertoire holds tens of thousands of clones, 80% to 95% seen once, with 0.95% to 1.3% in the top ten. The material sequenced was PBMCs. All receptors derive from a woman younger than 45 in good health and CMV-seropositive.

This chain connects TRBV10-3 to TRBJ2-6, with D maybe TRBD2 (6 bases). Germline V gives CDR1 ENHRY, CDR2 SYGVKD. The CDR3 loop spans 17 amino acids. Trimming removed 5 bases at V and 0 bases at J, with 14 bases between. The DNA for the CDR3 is TGTGCCATCAGTAAATCCGGGACTCCCTCTGGGGCCAACGTCCTGACTTTC. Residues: CAISKSGTPSGANVLTF.

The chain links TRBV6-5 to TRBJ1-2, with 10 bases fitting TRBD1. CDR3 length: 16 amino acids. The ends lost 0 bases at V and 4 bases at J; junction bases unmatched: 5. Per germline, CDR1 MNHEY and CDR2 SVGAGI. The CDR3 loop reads CASSYSRTGGGYGYTF. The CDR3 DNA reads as TGTGCCAGCAGTTACTCGCGGACAGGGGGTGGCTATGGCTACACCTTC.

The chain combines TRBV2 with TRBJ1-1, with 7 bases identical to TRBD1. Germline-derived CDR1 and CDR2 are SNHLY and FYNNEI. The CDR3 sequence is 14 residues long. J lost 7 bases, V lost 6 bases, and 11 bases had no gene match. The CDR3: CASSPKGGAGEAFF. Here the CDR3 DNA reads TGTGCCAGCAGCCCTAAAGGGGGCGCGGGTGAAGCTTTCTTT.

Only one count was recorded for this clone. CDR3 sequence: CASRPGTGLNTIYF. For the CDR3, the DNA is TGCGCCAGCAGACCCGGGACAGGCTTGAACACCATATATTTT. This chain links TRBV5-1 with TRBJ1-3; 8 nucleotides agree with TRBD1. This CDR3 has 14 amino acids. Per the germline V gene, CDR1 is SGHRS and CDR2 is YFSETQ. V trimming: 5 bases; J trimming: 7 bases; junction bases outside the gene matches: 8.

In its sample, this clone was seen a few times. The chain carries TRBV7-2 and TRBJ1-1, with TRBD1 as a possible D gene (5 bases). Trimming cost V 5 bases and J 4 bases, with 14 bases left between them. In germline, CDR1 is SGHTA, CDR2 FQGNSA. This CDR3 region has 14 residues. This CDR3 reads CASSHRLRVTEAFF. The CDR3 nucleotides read TGTGCCAGCAGCCACCGACTCAGGGTCACTGAAGCTTTCTTT.

The CDR3 protein is CSVESGSAYGYTF. CDR3 sequence (DNA): TGCAGCGTTGAATCGGGTTCGGCCTATGGCTACACCTTC. The chain combines TRBV29-1 with TRBJ1-2; D gene uncertain. Germline loops: CDR1 SQVTM, CDR2 ANQGSEA. Trimming cost V 2 bases and J 4 bases, with 11 bases left between them. The CDR3 consists of 13 residues.

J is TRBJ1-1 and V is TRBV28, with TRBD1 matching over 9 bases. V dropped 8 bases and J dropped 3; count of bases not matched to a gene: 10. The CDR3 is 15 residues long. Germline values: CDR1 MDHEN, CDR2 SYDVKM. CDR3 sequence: CASRRQGGADTEAFF. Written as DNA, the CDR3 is TGTGCCAGCCGCCGACAGGGGGGAGCGGACACTGAAGCTTTCTTT.

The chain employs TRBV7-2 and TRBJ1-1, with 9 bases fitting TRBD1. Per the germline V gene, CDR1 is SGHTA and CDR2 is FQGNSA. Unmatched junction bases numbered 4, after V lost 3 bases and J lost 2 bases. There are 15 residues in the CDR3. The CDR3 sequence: CASSFGTGTNTEAFF. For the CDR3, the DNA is TGTGCCAGCAGCTTCGGGACAGGGACTAACACTGAAGCTTTCTTT.

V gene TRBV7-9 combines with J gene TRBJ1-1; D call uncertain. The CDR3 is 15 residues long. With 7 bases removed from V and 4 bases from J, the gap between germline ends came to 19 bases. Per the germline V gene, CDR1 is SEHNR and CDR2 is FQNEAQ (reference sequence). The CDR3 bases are TGTGCCAGCACCGAAGCGTCCGGCTTTGGCACTGAAGCTTTCTTT. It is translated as CASTEASGFGTEAFF.

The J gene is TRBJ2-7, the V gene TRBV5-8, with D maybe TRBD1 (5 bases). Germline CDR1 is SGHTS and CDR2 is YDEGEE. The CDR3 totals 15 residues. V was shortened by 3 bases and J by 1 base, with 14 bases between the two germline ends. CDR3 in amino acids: CASSYKNRISYEQYF. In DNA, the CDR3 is TGTGCCAGCAGCTATAAAAACAGGATTTCCTACGAGCAGTACTTC.

The CDR3 loop is CASSLAGQGWTEAFF. CDR3 DNA: TGTGCCAGCAGCTTGGCCGGACAGGGGTGGACTGAAGCTTTCTTT. This sequence joins TRBV5-5 and TRBJ1-1; 9 bases are shared with TRBD1. The germline gives CDR1 SGHKS, CDR2 YYEKEE (reference sequence). The V gene end was trimmed by 0 bases and the J gene end by 5 bases; junction bases not matched to a gene: 5. The CDR3 has 15 residues.

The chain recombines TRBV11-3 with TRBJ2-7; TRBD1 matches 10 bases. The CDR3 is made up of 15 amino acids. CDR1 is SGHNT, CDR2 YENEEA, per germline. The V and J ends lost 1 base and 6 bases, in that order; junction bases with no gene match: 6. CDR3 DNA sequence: TGTGCCAGCAGCTTAGGGGGGACAGGGGCGTCCGAGCAGTACTTC. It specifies CASSLGGTGASEQYF.

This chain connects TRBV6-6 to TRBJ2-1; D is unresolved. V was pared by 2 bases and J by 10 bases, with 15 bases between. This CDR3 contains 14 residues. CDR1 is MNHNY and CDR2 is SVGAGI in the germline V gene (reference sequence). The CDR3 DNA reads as TGTGCCAGCAGTTACAAACTTTCTGGTCTGGAGCAGTTCTTC. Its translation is CASSYKLSGLEQFF.